The 26 T cell receptor beta chains reported below all come from one sample, sequenced in a study of cytomegalovirus exposure and HLA in healthy donors. The PCR made use of 60 Vbeta and 13 Jbeta primers. The method was immunoSEQ multiplex PCR; TCRdb's version includes in-frame clones alone and lacks a portion of them. This table holds under 110,000 clones, roughly 80% found once. The material sequenced was PBMCs. The source is a man aged 60-69 years in good health and CMV-seronegative.

This clone was recorded a few times. The gene calls are TRBV5-1 and TRBJ2-1; weak D call: TRBD1 (5 bases). The V and J ends lost 4 bases and 4 bases respectively, with 15 bases between them. CDR1 SGHRS and CDR2 YFSETQ come from the germline V gene. The CDR3 contains 15 residues. The CDR3 coding sequence is TGCGCCAGCAGCCCCGGGCAGGGCCTTTACAATGAGCAGTTCTTC. It is translated as CASSPGQGLYNEQFF. Full variable domain (rest looked up from reference TRBV5-1 and TRBJ2-1): KAGVTQTPRYLIKTRGQQVTLSCSPISGHRSVSWYQQTPGQGLQFLFEYFSETQRNKGNFPGRFSGRQFSNSRSEMNVSTLELGDSALYLCASSPGQGLYNEQFFGPGTRLTVL.

The chain links TRBV19 to TRBJ1-3; TRBD1 aligns across 7 bases. The V and J ends lost 5 bases and 2 bases, in that order; junction bases with no gene match: 3. Germline CDR1 is LNHDA and CDR2 is SQIVND (reference sequence). The CDR3 contains 14 residues. CDR3 nucleotides: TGTGCCAGTAGTCCCGACAGGGCTGGAAACACCATATATTTT. Its protein is CASSPDRAGNTIYF. Full variable domain (remainder filled in from reference TRBV19 and TRBJ1-3): DGGITQSPKYLFRKEGQNVTLSCEQNLNHDAMYWYRQDPGQGLRLIYYSQIVNDFQKGDIAEGYSVSREKKESFPLTVTSAQKNPTAFYLCASSPDRAGNTIYFGEGSWLTVV.

Only one count was recorded for this clone. V and J are TRBV2 and TRBJ2-5, with 8 bases aligning to TRBD2. CDR1 is SNHLY and CDR2 is FYNNEI in the germline V gene. J lost 5 bases, V lost 3 bases, and 11 bases had no gene match. This CDR3 contains 16 residues. As DNA, the CDR3 is TGTGCCAGCAGTGAGAATTTCGGGGGGGCCGCGGAGACCCAGTACTTC. Its translation is CASSENFGGAAETQYF.

The chain couples TRBV7-9 to TRBJ1-1; 7 bases fit TRBD1. CDR3 size: 14 residues. Germline V lookup: CDR1 SEHNR, CDR2 FQNEAQ (reference sequence). V trimming: 5 bases; J trimming: 1 base; junction bases outside the gene matches: 4. CDR3 loop: CASSTRTGNTEAFF. The CDR3 DNA follows: TGTGCCAGCAGCACGAGGACAGGGAACACTGAAGCTTTCTTT. Based on the CDR3 plus reference TRBV7-9 and TRBJ1-1, the full variable domain is DTGVSQNPRHKITKRGQNVTFRCDPISEHNRLYWYRQTLGQGPEFLTYFQNEAQLEKSRLLSDRFSAERPKGSFSTLEIQRTEQGDSAMYLCASSTRTGNTEAFFGQGTRLTVV.

The V and J genes are TRBV18 and TRBJ2-5; TRBD1 agrees at 11 bases. Trimming took 6 bases from V and 5 from J; bases not matched to a gene: 5. Germline CDR1 and CDR2: KGHSH and LQKENI. The CDR3 has 14 residues. DNA of the CDR3: TGTGCCAGCTCCTTGGACAGGGGGCATGAGACCCAGTACTTC. Protein sequence: CASSLDRGHETQYF.

The V call is TRBV19, the J call TRBJ2-7, with 8 bases that match TRBD2. The CDR3 is 14 residues long. The ends lost 5 bases at V and 2 bases at J; junction bases unmatched: 5. The V gene's germline CDR1 is LNHDA and CDR2 SQIVND (reference sequence). The CDR3 bases are TGTGCCAGTAGTGAGGTAGCGGGAACCTACGAGCAGTACTTC. Translated, it gives CASSEVAGTYEQYF.

This chain joins TRBV19 and TRBJ1-5, with a tentative D call TRBD1 (6 bases). This CDR3 has 18 residues. The V end lost 8 bases, the J end lost 0 bases, and 23 bases lay between the germline ends. Per germline, CDR1 LNHDA and CDR2 SQIVND (reference sequence). CDR3 bases: TGTGCCAGTCGGATCACGACAGGCAGGATAGATAGCAATCAGCCCCAGCATTTT. As protein: CASRITTGRIDSNQPQHF. The whole variable domain, remainder taken from reference TRBV19 and TRBJ1-5, is DGGITQSPKYLFRKEGQNVTLSCEQNLNHDAMYWYRQDPGQGLRLIYYSQIVNDFQKGDIAEGYSVSREKKESFPLTVTSAQKNPTAFYLCASRITTGRIDSNQPQHFGDGTRLSIL.

The CDR3 region is CASRSGSNQPQHF. CDR3 DNA: TGTGCCAGCAGGTCCGGGAGCAATCAGCCCCAGCATTTT. V gene TRBV25-1 combines with J gene TRBJ1-5, with D hard to call. V was shortened by 6 bases and J by 1 base, with 7 bases between the two germline ends. Germline V gene lookup returns CDR1 MGHDK and CDR2 SYGVNS. The CDR3 extends over 13 amino acids.

The genes are TRBV28 and TRBJ2-5; weak D call: TRBD2 (6 bases). With 6 bases removed from V and 5 bases from J, the gap between germline ends came to 13 bases. Germline assignment: CDR1 MDHEN and CDR2 SYDVKM. This CDR3 spans 13 amino acids. The CDR3, as DNA: TGTGCCAGCAGGGGGACTTTGCTCGAGACCCAGTACTTC. It encodes CASRGTLLETQYF.

The chain employs TRBV29-1 and TRBJ2-3, with TRBD2 matching 12 bases. The germline V gene encodes CDR1 SQVTM and CDR2 ANQGSEA. V was clipped by 3 bases and J by 4 bases; unmatched bases: 5. The CDR3 contains 15 residues. This chain's CDR3 is CSVDRLAGVPDTQYF. CDR3 sequence (DNA): TGCAGCGTTGATAGACTAGCGGGGGTCCCAGATACGCAGTATTTT.

The rearrangement joins TRBV18 to TRBJ1-3; D is unresolved. Germline values: CDR1 KGHSH, CDR2 LQKENI. Between the trimmed V and J ends, which lost 3 bases and 4 bases, there was a span of 13 bases. The CDR3 length is 15 residues. Here the CDR3 reads CASSPSGGRGNTIYF. CDR3 DNA: TGTGCCAGCTCACCGTCTGGAGGACGCGGAAACACCATATATTTT.

This clone was seen a handful of times. This chain links TRBV9 with TRBJ2-1, with D tentatively TRBD1 (6 bases). The V gene lost 2 bases and the J gene lost 8 bases, with 11 bases spanning the gap. The CDR3 extends over 13 amino acids. CDR1 and CDR2 (germline): SGDLS, YYNGEE. The CDR3 sequence is CASSVSRGDEQFF. CDR3 sequence (DNA): TGTGCCAGCAGCGTCTCCAGGGGCGATGAGCAGTTCTTC. The whole variable domain, remainder taken from reference TRBV9 and TRBJ2-1, is DSGVTQTPKHLITATGQRVTLRCSPRSGDLSVYWYQQSLDQGLQFLIQYYNGEERAKGNILERFSAQQFPDLHSELNLSSLELGDSALYFCASSVSRGDEQFFGPGTRLTVL.

The genes are TRBV7-2 and TRBJ2-3, with 7 nucleotides matching TRBD1. CDR1 is SGHTA, CDR2 FQGNSA, per germline. This CDR3 contains 16 residues. The V segment lost 2 bases and the J segment 2 bases; nucleotides outside the gene matches: 7. For the CDR3, the DNA is TGTGCCAGCAGCTTATCCCCCAGGGGGAACACAGATACGCAGTATTTT. Its translation: CASSLSPRGNTDTQYF. The full variable domain, rest sourced from reference TRBV7-2 and TRBJ2-3, is GAGVSQSPSNKVTEKGKDVELRCDPISGHTALYWYRQSLGQGLEFLIYFQGNSAPDKSGLPSDRFSAERTGGSVSTLTIQRTQQEDSAVYLCASSLSPRGNTDTQYFGPGTRLTVL.

This clone was seen just once. The V and J genes are TRBV7-2 and TRBJ2-2; D remains unclear. This CDR3 comprises 17 residues. Trimming left V 5 bases short and J 6 bases short, with 22 bases between. CDR1 SGHTA and CDR2 FQGNSA come from the germline V gene. CDR3 residues: CASSLGPESASAGELFF. The CDR3 DNA is TGTGCCAGCAGCCTAGGCCCCGAGTCAGCGTCCGCCGGGGAGCTGTTTTTT.

The chain is built from TRBV2 and TRBJ2-2; D might be TRBD1 (5 bases). Germline V CDR1 and CDR2: SNHLY, FYNNEI. This CDR3 contains 14 residues. The germline V and J ends were trimmed by 6 bases and 4 bases, with 12 bases remaining between them. CDR3 DNA: TGTGCCAGCAGGATACAGGCCACCACCGGGGAGCTGTTTTTT. Translation: CASRIQATTGELFF. The full variable domain, its missing parts supplied by reference TRBV2 and TRBJ2-2, is EPEVTQTPSHQVTQMGQEVILRCVPISNHLYFYWYRQILGQKVEFLVSFYNNEISEKSEIFDDQFSVERPDGSNFTLKIRSTKLEDSAMYFCASRIQATTGELFFGEGSRLTVL.

CDR3 amino acids: CASSLAGGGLYGYTF. The CDR3 DNA sequence: TGTGCCAGCAGCTTGGCCGGGGGGGGCCTCTATGGCTACACCTTC. This rearrangement joins TRBV5-8 to TRBJ1-2; D is possibly TRBD1 (6 bases). The CDR3 extends over 15 amino acids. Germline CDR1 and CDR2: SGHTS and YDEGEE. Trimming pared 0 bases from V and 4 bases from J, leaving 13 bases between. Together with reference TRBV5-8 and TRBJ1-2, the CDR3 gives the full variable domain: EAGVTQSPTHLIKTRGQQATLRCSPISGHTSVYWYQQALGLGLQFLLWYDEGEERNRGNFPPRFSGRQFPNYSSELNVNALELEDSALYLCASSLAGGGLYGYTFGSGTRLTVV.

The chain has TRBV4-2 and TRBJ2-3; 9 bases agree with TRBD1. This CDR3 has 14 residues. Germline trimming cut 1 base from V and 5 bases from J; bases unmatched to any gene: 1. Germline CDR1 reads LGHNA; CDR2 reads YNFKEQ. CDR3: CASSQGQGEDTQYF. As DNA, the CDR3 is TGTGCCAGCAGCCAAGGACAGGGGGAAGATACGCAGTATTTT.

The rearrangement uses TRBV10-3 and TRBJ1-2; TRBD1 is a possible D gene (5 bases). The CDR3 runs to 14 residues. The germline V gene has CDR1 ENHRY and CDR2 SYGVKD. Trimming removed 0 bases from V and 4 bases from J, with 9 bases in between. CDR3 region: CAISESGGVYGYTF. The DNA for the CDR3 is TGTGCCATCAGTGAGTCAGGAGGGGTCTATGGCTACACCTTC.

The table lists this clone with a few counts. The chain is built from TRBV2 and TRBJ1-5; a possible D gene is TRBD1 (6 bases). The CDR3 contains 16 residues. Looked up from germline, CDR1 is SNHLY and CDR2 is FYNNEI. The V end lost 2 bases, the J end lost 7 bases, and 18 bases lay between the germline ends. CDR3 bases: TGTGCCAGCAGTGAATGGGGAGGGGGTTCTGGACAGCCCCAGCATTTT. Translating gives CASSEWGGGSGQPQHF. Variable domain in full (rest from reference TRBV2 and TRBJ1-5): EPEVTQTPSHQVTQMGQEVILRCVPISNHLYFYWYRQILGQKVEFLVSFYNNEISEKSEIFDDQFSVERPDGSNFTLKIRSTKLEDSAMYFCASSEWGGGSGQPQHFGDGTRLSIL.

V is TRBV13 and J is TRBJ2-7; D may be TRBD2 (5 bases). The germline CDR1 and CDR2 sequences are PRHDT and FYEKMQ (reference sequence). The CDR3 runs 15 residues. Trimming removed 4 bases at V and 3 bases at J, with 16 bases between. The CDR3 sequence is CASSSGGEGYYEQYF. The CDR3 nucleotides read TGTGCCAGCAGCTCGGGCGGAGAGGGCTACTACGAGCAGTACTTC.

The chain joins TRBV7-3 to TRBJ2-2; a possible D gene is TRBD2 (6 bases). This CDR3 has 15 amino acids. Germline loops: CDR1 SGHTA, CDR2 FQGTGA. V shed 5 bases and J shed 3 bases, with 13 bases lying between them. CDR3 nucleotides: TGTGCCAGCAGCCACGGGTGGGGGGACACCGGGGAGCTGTTTTTT. Protein: CASSHGWGDTGELFF.

The count of this clone is one. Sequence at one end of the junction differs from germline and may be a read error. The rearrangement links TRBV7-3 to TRBJ2-2, with D unresolved. CDR3 size: 15 residues. CDR1 SGHTA and CDR2 FQGTGA come from the germline V gene. CDR3 sequence: CASNLHPGNTGELFF. The CDR3 nucleotides read TGTGCCAGCAACTTACATCCAGGGAACACCGGGGAGCTGTTTTTT.

This clone was seen only once. The chain links TRBV5-4 to TRBJ1-1, with 10 positions matching TRBD1. Germline V CDR1 and CDR2: SGHNT, YYREEE (reference sequence). V shed 2 bases and J 3 bases; nucleotides not matched to a gene: 7. This CDR3 is 16 amino acids long. CDR3 bases: TGTGCCAGCAGCTTCAAGACAGGGGGCGCGTACACTGAAGCTTTCTTT. Protein product: CASSFKTGGAYTEAFF. Based on the CDR3 plus reference TRBV5-4 and TRBJ1-1, the full variable domain is ETGVTQSPTHLIKTRGQQVTLRCSSQSGHNTVSWYQQALGQGPQFIFQYYREEENGRGNFPPRFSGLQFPNYSSELNVNALELDDSALYLCASSFKTGGAYTEAFFGQGTRLTVV.

CDR3 nucleotides: TGTGCCAGCAGTTCAGGGGTCTATGGCTACACCTTC. Protein sequence: CASSSGVYGYTF. The V and J genes are TRBV28 and TRBJ1-2, with D perhaps matching TRBD1 (6 bases). Trimming shortened V by 4 bases and J by 4 bases, and 7 bases separated the two germline ends. The CDR3 runs 12 residues. Germline lookup yields CDR1 MDHEN and CDR2 SYDVKM.

The chain couples TRBV11-2 to TRBJ2-7, with TRBD2 as a possible D gene (5 bases). Trimming removed 1 base at V and 3 bases at J, with 10 bases between. The CDR3 length is 14 residues. Per germline, CDR1 SGHAT and CDR2 FQNNGV. DNA of the CDR3: TGTGCCAGCAGCTTAGGAAGTGGACTCTACGAGCAGTACGTC. Protein: CASSLGSGLYEQYV.

The chain joins TRBV5-1 to TRBJ2-6; TRBD1 matches at 11 bases. Germline CDR1 and CDR2: SGHRS and YFSETQ. V was pared by 3 bases and J by 1 base, with 6 bases of the junction left unmatched. There are 18 residues in the CDR3. The CDR3 nucleotides are TGCGCCAGCAGCTCCGGACAGGGGGCGCTTTCTGGGGCCAACGTCCTGACTTTC. Translating it yields CASSSGQGALSGANVLTF. Full variable domain (rest looked up from reference TRBV5-1 and TRBJ2-6): KAGVTQTPRYLIKTRGQQVTLSCSPISGHRSVSWYQQTPGQGLQFLFEYFSETQRNKGNFPGRFSGRQFSNSRSEMNVSTLELGDSALYLCASSSGQGALSGANVLTFGAGSRLTVL.